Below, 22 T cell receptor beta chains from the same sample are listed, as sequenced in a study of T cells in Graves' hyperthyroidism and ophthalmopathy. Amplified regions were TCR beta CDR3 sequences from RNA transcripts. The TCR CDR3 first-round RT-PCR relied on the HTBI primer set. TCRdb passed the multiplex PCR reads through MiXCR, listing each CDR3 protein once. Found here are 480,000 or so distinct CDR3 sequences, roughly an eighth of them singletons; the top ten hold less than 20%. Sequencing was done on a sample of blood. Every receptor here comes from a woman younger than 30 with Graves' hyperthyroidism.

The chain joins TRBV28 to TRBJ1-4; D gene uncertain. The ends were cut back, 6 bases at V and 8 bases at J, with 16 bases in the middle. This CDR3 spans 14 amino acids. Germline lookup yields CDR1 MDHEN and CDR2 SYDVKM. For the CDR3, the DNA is TGTGCCAGCAGCCAGAGTCAGTTTGGGGAAAAACTGTTTTTT. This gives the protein CASSQSQFGEKLFF. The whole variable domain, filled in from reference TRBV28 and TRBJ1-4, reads DVKVTQSSRYLVKRTGEKVFLECVQDMDHENMFWYRQDPGLGLRLIYFSYDVKMKEKGDIPEGYSVSREKKERFSLILESASTNQTSMYLCASSQSQFGEKLFFGSGTQLSVL.

The CDR3 DNA reads TGTGCCAGCAGCCACCGGGACTACGAAGAGACCCAGTACTTC. The encoded protein is CASSHRDYEETQYF. This chain links TRBV6-1 with TRBJ2-5; 7 bases align to TRBD2. Trimming cost V 6 bases and J 3 bases; bases outside gene matches: 7. The CDR3 has 14 residues. CDR1 is MNHNS, CDR2 SASEGT, per germline.

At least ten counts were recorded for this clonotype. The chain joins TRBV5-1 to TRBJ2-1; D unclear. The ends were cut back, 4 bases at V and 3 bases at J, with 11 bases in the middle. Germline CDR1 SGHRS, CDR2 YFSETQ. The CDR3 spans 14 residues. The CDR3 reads CASSRTAHYNEQFF. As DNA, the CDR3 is TGCGCCAGCAGCCGAACGGCCCACTACAATGAGCAGTTCTTC. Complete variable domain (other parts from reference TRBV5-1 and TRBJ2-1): KAGVTQTPRYLIKTRGQQVTLSCSPISGHRSVSWYQQTPGQGLQFLFEYFSETQRNKGNFPGRFSGRQFSNSRSEMNVSTLELGDSALYLCASSRTAHYNEQFFGPGTRLTVL.

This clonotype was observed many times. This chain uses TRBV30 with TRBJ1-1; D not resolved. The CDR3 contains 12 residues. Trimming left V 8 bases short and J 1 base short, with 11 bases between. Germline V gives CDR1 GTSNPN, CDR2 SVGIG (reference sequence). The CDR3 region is CARAEPNTEAFF. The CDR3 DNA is TGTGCCCGGGCGGAGCCGAACACTGAAGCTTTCTTT.

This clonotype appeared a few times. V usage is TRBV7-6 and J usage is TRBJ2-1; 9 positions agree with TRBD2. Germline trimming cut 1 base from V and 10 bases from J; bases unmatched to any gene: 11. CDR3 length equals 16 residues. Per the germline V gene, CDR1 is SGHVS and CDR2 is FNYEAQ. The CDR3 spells CASSLVRGRASGEQFF. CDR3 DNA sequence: TGTGCCAGCAGCTTAGTTCGCGGGAGGGCCTCTGGGGAGCAGTTCTTC.

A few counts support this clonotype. The CDR3 loop is CASSQDTGQMTDTQYF. The CDR3 DNA is TGTGCCAGCAGCCAAGATACGGGACAAATGACAGATACGCAGTATTTT. The rearrangement uses TRBV4-2 and TRBJ2-3; a weak D match, TRBD1 (6 bases). In germline, CDR1 is LGHNA, CDR2 YNFKEQ. The V end lost 0 bases, the J end lost 3 bases, and 13 bases lay between the germline ends. The CDR3 consists of 16 residues.

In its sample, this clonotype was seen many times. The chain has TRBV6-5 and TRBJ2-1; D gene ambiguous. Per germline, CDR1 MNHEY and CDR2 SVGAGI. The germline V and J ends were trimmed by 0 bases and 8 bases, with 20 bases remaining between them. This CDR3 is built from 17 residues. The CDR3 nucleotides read TGTGCCAGCAGTTACTCGAGGATCGCGGCCAGCGTCGATGAGCAGTTCTTC. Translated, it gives CASSYSRIAASVDEQFF.

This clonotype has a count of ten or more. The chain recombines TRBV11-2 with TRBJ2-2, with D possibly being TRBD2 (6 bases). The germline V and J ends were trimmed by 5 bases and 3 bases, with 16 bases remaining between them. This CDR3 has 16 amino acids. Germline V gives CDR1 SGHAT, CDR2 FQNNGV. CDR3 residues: CASSPRGSGDTGELFF. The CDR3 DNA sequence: TGTGCCAGCAGCCCCCGGGGGTCTGGCGACACCGGGGAGCTGTTTTTT.

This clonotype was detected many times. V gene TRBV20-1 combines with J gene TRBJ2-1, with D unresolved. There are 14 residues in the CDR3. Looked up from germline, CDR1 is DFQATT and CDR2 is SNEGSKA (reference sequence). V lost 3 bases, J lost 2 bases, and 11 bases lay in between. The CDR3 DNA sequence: TGCAGTGCTAGGGGTCCGGATACCTACAATGAGCAGTTCTTC. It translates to CSARGPDTYNEQFF.

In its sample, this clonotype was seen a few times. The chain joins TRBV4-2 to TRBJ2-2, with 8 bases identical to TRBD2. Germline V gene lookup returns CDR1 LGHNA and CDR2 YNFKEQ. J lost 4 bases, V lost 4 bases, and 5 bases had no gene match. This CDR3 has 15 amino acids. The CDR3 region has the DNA TGTGCCAGCAGCCCAATAGCGGGAATCACCGGGGAGCTGTTTTTT. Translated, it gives CASSPIAGITGELFF.

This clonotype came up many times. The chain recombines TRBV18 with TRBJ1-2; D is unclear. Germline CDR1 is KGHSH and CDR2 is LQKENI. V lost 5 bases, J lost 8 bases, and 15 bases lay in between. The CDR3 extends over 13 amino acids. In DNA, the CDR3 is TGTGCCAGCTCATCTACAGACGACTGGGGCTACACCTTC. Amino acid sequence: CASSSTDDWGYTF.

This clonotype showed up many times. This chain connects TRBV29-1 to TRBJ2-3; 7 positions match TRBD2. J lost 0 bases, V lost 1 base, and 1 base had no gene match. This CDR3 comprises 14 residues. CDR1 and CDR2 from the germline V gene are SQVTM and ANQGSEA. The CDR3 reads CSVEASGSTDTQYF. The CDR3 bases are TGCAGCGTTGAAGCTAGCGGAAGCACAGATACGCAGTATTTT.

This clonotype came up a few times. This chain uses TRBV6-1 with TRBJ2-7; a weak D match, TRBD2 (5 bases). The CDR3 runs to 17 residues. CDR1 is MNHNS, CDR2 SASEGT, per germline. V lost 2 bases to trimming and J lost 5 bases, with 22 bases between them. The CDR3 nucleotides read TGTGCCAGCAGTGAACAAGAACCCTTACTAGGCATCCACGAGCAGTACGTC. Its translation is CASSEQEPLLGIHEQYV.

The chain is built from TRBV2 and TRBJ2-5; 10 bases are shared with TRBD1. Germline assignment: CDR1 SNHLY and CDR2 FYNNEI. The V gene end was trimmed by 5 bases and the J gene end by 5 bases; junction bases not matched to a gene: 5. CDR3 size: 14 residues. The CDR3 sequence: CASSKDRGRETQYF. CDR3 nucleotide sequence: TGTGCCAGCAGTAAAGACAGGGGGCGGGAGACCCAGTACTTC.

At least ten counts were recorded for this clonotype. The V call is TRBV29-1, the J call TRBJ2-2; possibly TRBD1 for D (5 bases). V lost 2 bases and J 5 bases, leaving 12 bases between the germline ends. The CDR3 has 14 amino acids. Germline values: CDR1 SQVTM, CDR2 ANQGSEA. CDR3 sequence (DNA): TGCAGCGTTGAATTGGCAGGGTATACCGGGGAGCTGTTTTTT. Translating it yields CSVELAGYTGELFF.

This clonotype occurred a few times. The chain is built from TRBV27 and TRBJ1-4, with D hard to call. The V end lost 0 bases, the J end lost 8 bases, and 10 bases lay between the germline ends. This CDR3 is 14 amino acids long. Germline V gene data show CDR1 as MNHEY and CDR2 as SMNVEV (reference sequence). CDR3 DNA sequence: TGTGCCAGCAGTTTATCGGGTTTAGGCGAAAAACTGTTTTTT. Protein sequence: CASSLSGLGEKLFF. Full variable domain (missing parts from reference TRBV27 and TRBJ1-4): EAQVTQNPRYLITVTGKKLTVTCSQNMNHEYMSWYRQDPGLGLRQIYYSMNVEVTDKGDVPEGYKVSRKEKRNFPLILESPSPNQTSLYFCASSLSGLGEKLFFGSGTQLSVL.

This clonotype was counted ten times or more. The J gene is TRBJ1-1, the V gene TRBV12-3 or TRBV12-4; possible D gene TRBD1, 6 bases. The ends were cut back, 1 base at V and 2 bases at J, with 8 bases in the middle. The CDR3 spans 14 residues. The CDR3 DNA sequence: TGTGCCAGCAGTTTAGAGGGGGGTAACACTGAAGCTTTCTTT. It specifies CASSLEGGNTEAFF.

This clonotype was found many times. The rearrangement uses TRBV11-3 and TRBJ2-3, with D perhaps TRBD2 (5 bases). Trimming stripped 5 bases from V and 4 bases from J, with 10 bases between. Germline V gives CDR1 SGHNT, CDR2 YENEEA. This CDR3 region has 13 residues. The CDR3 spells CASSRTRADTQYF. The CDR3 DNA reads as TGTGCCAGCAGCCGCACTAGGGCAGATACGCAGTATTTT.

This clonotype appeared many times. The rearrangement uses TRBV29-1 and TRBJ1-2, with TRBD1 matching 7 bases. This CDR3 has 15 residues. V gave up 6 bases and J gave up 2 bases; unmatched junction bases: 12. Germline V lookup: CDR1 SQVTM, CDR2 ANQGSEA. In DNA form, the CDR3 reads TGCAGCGTGGGGGGAGGGGGCGCGGGGAACTATGGCTACACCTTC. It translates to CSVGGGGAGNYGYTF.

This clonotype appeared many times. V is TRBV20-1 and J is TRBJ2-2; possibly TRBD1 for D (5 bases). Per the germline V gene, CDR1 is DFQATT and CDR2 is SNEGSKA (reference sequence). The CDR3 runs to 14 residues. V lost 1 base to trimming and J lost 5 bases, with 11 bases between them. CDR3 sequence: CSARAKPGTGELFF. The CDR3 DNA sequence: TGCAGTGCTAGAGCTAAGCCAGGGACCGGGGAGCTGTTTTTT.

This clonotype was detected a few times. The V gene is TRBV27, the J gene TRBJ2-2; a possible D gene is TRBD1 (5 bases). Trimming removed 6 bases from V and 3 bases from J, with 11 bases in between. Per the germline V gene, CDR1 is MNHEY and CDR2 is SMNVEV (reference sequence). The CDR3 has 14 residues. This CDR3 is CASSYGAYTGELFF. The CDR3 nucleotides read TGTGCCAGCAGCTATGGGGCGTACACCGGGGAGCTGTTTTTT.

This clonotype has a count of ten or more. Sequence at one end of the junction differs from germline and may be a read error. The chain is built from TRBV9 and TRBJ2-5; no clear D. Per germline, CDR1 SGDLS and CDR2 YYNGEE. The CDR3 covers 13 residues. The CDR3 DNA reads TGTGCCAGCAGTGTAGACCTGTACGAGACCCAGTACTTC. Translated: CASSVDLYETQYF.